One and the same sample provided the 31 T cell receptor beta chains below, sequenced in a study of T cell repertoires in cytomegalovirus infection. In TCRdb, the reads were re-called with MiXCR into one record per CDR3 protein. Here the sample spans 140,000 to 150,000 distinct CDR3 sequences, 32% being singletons. Their antigens are not known. Specimen: CD8+ T cells from cultured PBMCs, collected from culture after CMV antigen stimulation. These receptors were collected from a human donor in good health (CMV status not recorded). Some clones in this sample may be carry-over from other donors' samples.

This clonotype was counted between two and nine times. The chain couples TRBV12-3 or TRBV12-4 to TRBJ1-1; D remains ambiguous. Deletions cut 5 bases from V and 2 bases from J, with 12 bases between. This CDR3 region has 14 residues. The CDR3 protein is CASSVGSLNTEAFF. In DNA form, the CDR3 reads TGTGCCAGCAGTGTAGGGAGCCTTAACACTGAAGCTTTCTTT.

The V call is TRBV5-6, the J call TRBJ1-1; no definite D call. The CDR3 has 14 amino acids. Germline CDR1 SGHDT, CDR2 YYEEEE. The V gene lost 2 bases and the J gene lost 6 bases, with 14 bases spanning the gap. CDR3: CASSFEIKTSEAFF. The CDR3 coding sequence is TGTGCCAGCAGCTTTGAGATCAAGACCTCTGAAGCTTTCTTT.

This clonotype was detected many times. DNA of the CDR3: TGCAGTGCTAGGGGGAGAATGAACACTGAAGCTTTCTTT. This translates into CSARGRMNTEAFF. V usage is TRBV20-1 and J usage is TRBJ1-1; D uncertain. Germline CDR1 and CDR2: DFQATT and SNEGSKA (reference sequence). V was shortened by 3 bases and J by 0 bases, with 8 bases between the two germline ends. The CDR3 is made up of 13 amino acids.

Many counts were recorded for this clonotype. The V gene is TRBV27, the J gene TRBJ2-1; no firm D call. Germline V gene sequence: CDR1 MNHEY, CDR2 SMNVEV (reference sequence). Trimming left V 4 bases short and J 0 bases short, with 4 bases between. This CDR3 is built from 13 residues. This CDR3 is CASSWGSYNEQFF. The CDR3 DNA reads TGTGCCAGCAGTTGGGGCTCCTACAATGAGCAGTTCTTC.

This clonotype came up a few times. CDR3 region: CASSLGGVGYTF. As DNA, the CDR3 is TGTGCCAGCAGTTTAGGCGGCGTTGGCTACACCTTC. The V call is TRBV12-3 or TRBV12-4, the J call TRBJ1-2; D is unresolved. This CDR3 region has 12 residues. V shed 1 base and J shed 7 bases, with 7 bases lying between them.

Only a few counts were recorded for this clonotype. This chain connects TRBV27 to TRBJ2-1; TRBD2 agrees at 7 bases. Germline CDR1 MNHEY, CDR2 SMNVEV (reference sequence). Trimming took 0 bases from V and 6 from J; bases not matched to a gene: 2. There are 14 residues in the CDR3. CDR3 sequence (DNA): TGTGCCAGCAGTTTATCGAGCGGGGTCAATGAGCAGTTCTTC. As protein: CASSLSSGVNEQFF.

The chain has TRBV27 and TRBJ2-1, with 9 bases identical to TRBD1. Trimming at V came to 4 bases and at J to 9 bases, leaving 10 bases not matched to a gene. The germline CDR1 and CDR2 sequences are MNHEY and SMNVEV (reference sequence). The CDR3 loop spans 15 amino acids. The CDR3 nucleotides are TGTGCCAGCAGTTCCGGGACAGGGAGTCGGAGTGAGCAGTTCTTC. It codes for CASSSGTGSRSEQFF.

This clonotype was observed many times. The rearrangement uses TRBV7-2 and TRBJ1-6; D perhaps matches TRBD1 (5 bases). Germline-derived CDR1 and CDR2 are SGHTA and FQGNSA. The CDR3 loop spans 18 amino acids. The V end was cut by 1 base, the J end by 0 bases, with 13 bases between. The CDR3 loop is CASSLELDSSSYNSPLHF. CDR3 bases: TGTGCCAGCAGCTTAGAGCTAGACAGCAGCTCCTATAATTCACCCCTCCACTTT.

The CDR3 loop reads CSARDRLRGSDQPQHF. DNA for the CDR3: TGCAGTGCTAGAGATCGGCTCAGGGGCTCGGATCAGCCCCAGCATTTT. V gene TRBV20-1 combines with J gene TRBJ1-5, with D perhaps TRBD1 (6 bases). Trimming cost V 0 bases and J 5 bases, with 17 bases left between them. Germline CDR1 DFQATT, CDR2 SNEGSKA (reference sequence). The CDR3 has 16 amino acids.

The chain links TRBV5-1 to TRBJ2-1, with no clear D. The CDR3 sequence is 17 residues long. V was shortened by 3 bases and J by 6 bases, with 22 bases between the two germline ends. Looked up from germline, CDR1 is SGHRS and CDR2 is YFSETQ. The CDR3 loop is CASSWGYDLLNFNEQFF. The CDR3 bases are TGCGCCAGCAGCTGGGGTTATGACCTATTAAATTTCAATGAGCAGTTCTTC. Full variable domain (remainder filled in from reference TRBV5-1 and TRBJ2-1): KAGVTQTPRYLIKTRGQQVTLSCSPISGHRSVSWYQQTPGQGLQFLFEYFSETQRNKGNFPGRFSGRQFSNSRSEMNVSTLELGDSALYLCASSWGYDLLNFNEQFFGPGTRLTVL.

This chain joins TRBV20-1 and TRBJ1-1; 7 positions match TRBD1. Germline V gene lookup returns CDR1 DFQATT and CDR2 SNEGSKA (reference sequence). Losses at the gene ends were 0 bases for V and 0 bases for J; bases not matched to a gene: 10. The CDR3 runs to 17 residues. As DNA, the CDR3 is TGCAGTGCTAGAGAGGGAGGGGGCAGCCGCATGAACACTGAAGCTTTCTTT. Its translation: CSAREGGGSRMNTEAFF.

The chain recombines TRBV6-1 with TRBJ2-1; 14 bases agree with TRBD2. Germline CDR1 reads MNHNS; CDR2 reads SASEGT. The CDR3 runs 16 residues. V trimming: 2 bases; J trimming: 9 bases; junction bases outside the gene matches: 6. The CDR3 loop is CASSELRTSGGIEQFF. The CDR3 nucleotides are TGTGCCAGCAGTGAACTACGGACTAGCGGGGGGATTGAGCAGTTCTTC.

This CDR3 reads CASSLPGHQISSYNSPLHF. Here the CDR3 DNA reads TGCGCCAGCAGCTTGCCGGGACATCAGATTAGCTCCTATAATTCACCCCTCCACTTT. This chain links TRBV5-1 with TRBJ1-6, with D possibly matching TRBD1 (6 bases). Germline CDR1 SGHRS, CDR2 YFSETQ. The ends were cut back, 1 base at V and 0 bases at J, with 17 bases in the middle. CDR3 length equals 19 residues.

This clonotype turned up a few times. The V and J genes are TRBV25-1 and TRBJ1-5; no definite D call. The CDR3 spans 14 residues. Trimming stripped 5 bases from V and 1 base from J, with 9 bases between. Germline lookup yields CDR1 MGHDK and CDR2 SYGVNS. The DNA for the CDR3 is TGTGCCAGCAGTCTGCCTTCGAGCAATCAGCCCCAGCATTTT. Amino acids: CASSLPSSNQPQHF.

The genes are TRBV20-1 and TRBJ1-5, with TRBD1 matching 12 bases. Germline V CDR1 and CDR2: DFQATT, SNEGSKA (reference sequence). The CDR3 is 16 residues long. With 2 bases clipped from V and 6 bases from J, the junction kept 8 bases outside the gene matches. This chain's CDR3 is CSARHPGDRGRQPQHF. As DNA, the CDR3 is TGCAGTGCTAGACACCCCGGGGACAGGGGGCGTCAGCCCCAGCATTTT.

There are a few counts of this clonotype. The CDR3 DNA is TGTGCCAGCACCAGGGTATACATGAACACCGGGGAGCTGTTTTTT. Its translation: CASTRVYMNTGELFF. This sequence joins TRBV28 and TRBJ2-2, with TRBD1 as a possible D gene (5 bases). CDR1 and CDR2 from the germline V gene are MDHEN and SYDVKM. CDR3 length: 15 residues. V dropped 7 bases and J dropped 1 base, with 13 bases sitting between them.

This clonotype was recorded many times. The chain uses TRBV6-1 and TRBJ1-1; D gene uncertain. This CDR3 is 14 amino acids long. V was trimmed by 0 bases and J by 6 bases, leaving 11 bases between them. Germline values: CDR1 MNHNS, CDR2 SASEGT. As DNA, the CDR3 is TGTGCCAGCAGTGAAGCGCTGAGGGTATCTGAAGCTTTCTTT. It is translated as CASSEALRVSEAFF.

The chain carries TRBV2 and TRBJ1-5; 7 nucleotides agree with TRBD1. Germline CDR1 SNHLY, CDR2 FYNNEI. This CDR3 region has 14 residues. V gave up 1 base and J gave up 7 bases; unmatched junction bases: 4. CDR3 protein: CASSEGQGIQPQHF. As DNA, the CDR3 is TGTGCCAGCAGTGAAGGACAGGGTATACAGCCCCAGCATTTT.

This clonotype was observed at least ten times. V gene TRBV7-6 combines with J gene TRBJ1-4; D ambiguous. Trimming took off 4 bases at V and 5 bases at J, with 17 bases between the two ends. The CDR3 consists of 16 residues. CDR1 is SGHVS and CDR2 is FNYEAQ in the germline V gene. As DNA, the CDR3 is TGTGCCAGCAGCTCACCGACCCTCGAGGGAAATGAAAAACTGTTTTTT. It is translated as CASSSPTLEGNEKLFF.

For the CDR3, the DNA is TGTGCCAGCAGTCCCTGGACTAGCGGGGACTTCGGTGAGCAGTTCTTC. As protein: CASSPWTSGDFGEQFF. The chain is built from TRBV6-6 and TRBJ2-1; 12 nucleotides line up with TRBD2. The CDR3 covers 16 residues. The ends lost 5 bases at V and 9 bases at J; junction bases unmatched: 11. The germline gives CDR1 MNHNY, CDR2 SVGAGI (reference sequence).

The V and J genes are TRBV7-9 and TRBJ2-3, with no clear D. Germline lookup yields CDR1 SEHNR and CDR2 FQNEAQ (reference sequence). There are 13 residues in the CDR3. Trimming removed 5 bases at V and 0 bases at J, with 6 bases between. The CDR3: CASSPLSTDTQYF. The CDR3 coding sequence is TGTGCCAGCAGCCCTCTTAGCACAGATACGCAGTATTTT.

V and J are TRBV5-4 and TRBJ1-2; 7 nucleotides line up with TRBD1. The germline gives CDR1 SGHNT, CDR2 YYREEE (reference sequence). This CDR3 comprises 13 residues. V lost 4 bases and J lost 8; bases outside the gene matches: 8. CDR3 in amino acids: CASSPPTGKGYTF. CDR3 bases: TGTGCCAGCAGCCCTCCGACAGGGAAAGGCTACACCTTC. Supplemented by reference TRBV5-4 and TRBJ1-2, the full variable domain reads ETGVTQSPTHLIKTRGQQVTLRCSSQSGHNTVSWYQQALGQGPQFIFQYYREEENGRGNFPPRFSGLQFPNYSSELNVNALELDDSALYLCASSPPTGKGYTFGSGTRLTVV.

This clonotype appeared a few times. The chain employs TRBV7-7 and TRBJ2-5; D is unclear. Trimming stripped 5 bases from V and 5 bases from J, with 15 bases between. CDR1 SSHAT and CDR2 FNYEAQ come from the germline V gene (reference sequence). This CDR3 is built from 14 residues. The CDR3 protein is CASSAWIEDETQYF. The CDR3 bases are TGTGCCAGCAGCGCCTGGATTGAGGATGAGACCCAGTACTTC.

This clonotype was counted between two and nine times. This CDR3 is CASSLVSTGETDTQYF. In DNA form, the CDR3 reads TGTGCCAGCAGCTTGGTCTCGACAGGGGAGACAGATACGCAGTATTTT. The chain links TRBV5-8 to TRBJ2-3; TRBD1 aligns across 8 bases. Losses at the gene ends were 0 bases for V and 3 bases for J; bases not matched to a gene: 6. Germline values: CDR1 SGHTS, CDR2 YDEGEE. The CDR3 runs 16 residues.

This clonotype showed up many times. CDR3 sequence reads: CASSFTTGEGAYEQYF. The CDR3 coding sequence is TGTGCCAGCAGTTTCACCACCGGGGAGGGAGCCTACGAGCAGTACTTC. The chain links TRBV28 to TRBJ2-7, with 7 bases fitting TRBD2. Germline CDR1 is MDHEN and CDR2 is SYDVKM. This CDR3 spans 16 amino acids. Trimming removed 3 bases from V and 2 bases from J; junction bases left unmatched: 10.

This clonotype has a handful of counts. The chain employs TRBV6-2 or TRBV6-3 and TRBJ2-7, with 9 bases matching TRBD1. The germline gives CDR1 MNHEY, CDR2 SVGEGT. The CDR3 consists of 15 residues. With V trimmed by 5 bases and J by 0 bases, 5 bases remained unmatched. The CDR3 region is CASSAGTGSSYEQYF. CDR3 sequence (DNA): TGTGCCAGCAGTGCTGGGACAGGGAGCTCCTACGAGCAGTACTTC.

The rearrangement joins TRBV4-1 to TRBJ1-4; no clear D gene. Germline V CDR1 and CDR2: MGHRA, YSYEKL. The CDR3 is 13 residues long. V was pared by 2 bases and J by 8 bases, with 9 bases between. As DNA, the CDR3 is TGCGCCAGCAGCCAATATCCCAGAGAAAAACTGTTTTTT. Protein: CASSQYPREKLFF.

This clonotype turned up a few times. This rearrangement joins TRBV12-3 or TRBV12-4 to TRBJ2-3; D is ambiguous. V was cut by 5 bases and J by 1 base, with 13 bases left in between. The CDR3 runs to 15 residues. The CDR3 sequence is CASSLFRRGTDTQYF. The CDR3 DNA is TGTGCCAGCAGTCTATTTAGAAGGGGCACAGATACGCAGTATTTT.

CDR3 amino acids: CASSFFSTESYGYTF. The CDR3 DNA follows: TGTGCCAGCAGTTTTTTCAGTACCGAAAGCTATGGCTACACCTTC. The V call is TRBV28, the J call TRBJ1-2, with no clear D. Germline V lookup: CDR1 MDHEN, CDR2 SYDVKM. V lost 3 bases, J lost 4 bases, and 15 bases lay in between. This CDR3 spans 15 amino acids.

This clonotype was counted only a few times. The J gene is TRBJ2-7, the V gene TRBV5-8; D may be TRBD1 (5 bases). This CDR3 has 14 amino acids. The V end was cut by 4 bases, the J end by 5 bases, with 16 bases between. The V gene's germline CDR1 is SGHTS and CDR2 YDEGEE. Written as DNA, the CDR3 is TGTGCCAGCAGCGACTGGACAAGGGGCAACGAGCAGTACTTC. Translating gives CASSDWTRGNEQYF.

The chain couples TRBV4-1 to TRBJ2-3, with D possibly TRBD1 on 6 matching bases. The CDR3 contains 14 residues. From germline, CDR1 is MGHRA and CDR2 YSYEKL. The V gene lost 1 base and the J gene lost 4 bases, with 9 bases spanning the gap. CDR3 loop: CASSQAGGADTQYF. The CDR3 DNA follows: TGCGCCAGCAGCCAAGCTGGGGGCGCAGATACGCAGTATTTT.